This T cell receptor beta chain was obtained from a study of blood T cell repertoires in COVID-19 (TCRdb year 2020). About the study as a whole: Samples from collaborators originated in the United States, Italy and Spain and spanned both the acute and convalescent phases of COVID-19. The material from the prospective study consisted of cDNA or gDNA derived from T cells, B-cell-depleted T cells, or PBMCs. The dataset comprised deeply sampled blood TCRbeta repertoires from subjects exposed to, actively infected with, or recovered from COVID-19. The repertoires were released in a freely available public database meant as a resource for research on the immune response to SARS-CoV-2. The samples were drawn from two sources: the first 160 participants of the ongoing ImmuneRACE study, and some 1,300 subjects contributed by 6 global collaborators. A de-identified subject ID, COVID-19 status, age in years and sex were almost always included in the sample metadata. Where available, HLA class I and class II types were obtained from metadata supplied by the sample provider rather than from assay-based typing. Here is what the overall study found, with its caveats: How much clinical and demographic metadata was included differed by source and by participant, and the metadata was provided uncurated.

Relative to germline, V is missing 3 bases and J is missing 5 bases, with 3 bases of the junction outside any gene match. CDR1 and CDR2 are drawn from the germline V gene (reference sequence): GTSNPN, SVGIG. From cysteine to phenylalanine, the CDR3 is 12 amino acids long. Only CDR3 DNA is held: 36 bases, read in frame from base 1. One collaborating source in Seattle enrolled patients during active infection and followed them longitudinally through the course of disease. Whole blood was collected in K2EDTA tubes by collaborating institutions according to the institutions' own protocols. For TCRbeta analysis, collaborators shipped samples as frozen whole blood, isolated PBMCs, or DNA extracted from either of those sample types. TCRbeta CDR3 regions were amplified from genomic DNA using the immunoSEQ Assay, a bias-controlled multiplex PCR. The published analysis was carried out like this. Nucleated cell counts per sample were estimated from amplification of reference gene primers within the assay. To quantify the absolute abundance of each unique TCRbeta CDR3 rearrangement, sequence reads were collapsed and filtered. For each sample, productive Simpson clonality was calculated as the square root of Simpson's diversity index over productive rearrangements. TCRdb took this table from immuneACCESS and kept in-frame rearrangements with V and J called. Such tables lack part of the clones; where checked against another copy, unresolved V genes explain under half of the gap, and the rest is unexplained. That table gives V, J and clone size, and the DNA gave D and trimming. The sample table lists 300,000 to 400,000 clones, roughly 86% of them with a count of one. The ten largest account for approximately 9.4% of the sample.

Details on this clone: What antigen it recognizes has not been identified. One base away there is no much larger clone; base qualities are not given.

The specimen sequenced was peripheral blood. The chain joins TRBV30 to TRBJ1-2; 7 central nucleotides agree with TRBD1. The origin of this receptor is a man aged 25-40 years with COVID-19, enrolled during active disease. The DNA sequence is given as TGTGCCTGGAGACCAGGGGGTTATGGCTACACCTTC. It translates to CAWRPGGYGYTF.